The rows below give T cell receptor beta chains drawn from one sample of a study of OX40 agonist ivuxolimab in advanced cancers. Assay used: immunoSEQ multiplex PCR; TCRdb lists only in-frame clones, some missing. The sample includes approximately 64,000 clones, roughly 89% seen only once; the top ten take 2.8%. The sample in question was CD4+ or CD8+ T cells sorted from blood, obtained in a trial of the OX40 agonist ivuxolimab. The receptors stem from an adult with an advanced solid tumor such as melanoma, head and neck, liver or kidney cancer. CDR3s include the opening cysteine and the closing phenylalanine or tryptophan. The D gene is left open where the match is weak. Not every row has a clone size; where given, it reads once, few, many or a size class.

V	D	size	J	DNA	CDR3
TRBV5-1	.	once	TRBJ2-5	TGCGCCAGCAGCTTAGAAAGCGGTCAAGAGACCCAGTACTTC	CASSLESGQETQYF
TRBV19	.	.	TRBJ1-1	TGTGCCAGTAGTACGGGTGAAGCTTTCTTT	CASSTGEAFF
TRBV7-9	.	.	TRBJ2-5	TGTGCCAGCAGCTTAGGGAACAACCCGCGGGAGACCCAGTACTTC	CASSLGNNPRETQYF
TRBV5-5	.	.	TRBJ1-2	TGTGCCAGCAGCGGAAGGGGGGGCTATGGCTACACCTTC	CASSGRGGYGYTF
TRBV5-8	.	.	TRBJ2-7	TGTGCCAGCAGCTCCTATTCTACTACAGGGAGCAGGTACTTC	CASSSYSTTGSRYF
TRBV30	.	.	TRBJ1-4	TGTGCCTGTCGGATCGCCCTGAATGAAAAACTGTTTTTT	CACRIALNEKLFF
TRBV4-1	.	.	TRBJ1-1	TGCGCCAGCAGCTTCCGGACCGCCTCCCAGCTCATGAACACTGAAGCTTTCTTT	CASSFRTASQLMNTEAFF
TRBV18	TRBD1	.	TRBJ1-5	TGTGCCAGCTCACTAGGGACAGGGGCTGATCAGCCCCAGCATTTT	CASSLGTGADQPQHF
TRBV30	.	few	TRBJ1-1	TGTGCCTGGAGTGTAAAGAGGACGGGGGCTGAAGCTTTCTTT	CAWSVKRTGAEAFF
TRBV5-1	.	.	TRBJ2-7	TGCGCCAGCAGTTGGGGGAATGGGGGTTACGAGCAGTACTTC	CASSWGNGGYEQYF
TRBV19	.	few	TRBJ2-5	TGTGCCAGTGCGTGGAGGTCCCAAGAGACCCAGTACTTC	CASAWRSQETQYF
TRBV12-5	TRBD1	once	TRBJ2-3	TGTGCTAGTGGTTTGGTACCGGGACAGGGGGCCGAAGATACGCAGTATTTT	CASGLVPGQGAEDTQYF
TRBV5-1	.	.	TRBJ2-2	TGCGCCAGCAGCTTGAGTAGCCCCGGGGAGCTGTTTTTT	CASSLSSPGELFF
TRBV27	TRBD1	.	TRBJ1-1	TGTGCCAGCAGGGAACAGGGGTCCCCGGAAGGGGCTTTCTTT	CASREQGSPEGAFF
TRBV4-3	.	.	TRBJ2-7	TGCGCCAGCAGCCAAGAAATTGGGGCCGTCCTCTACGAGCAGTACTTC	CASSQEIGAVLYEQYF
TRBV7-9	.	.	TRBJ2-7	TGTGCCAGCAGACTATCCGGGACCCCTAGCGAGCAGTACTTC	CASRLSGTPSEQYF
TRBV4-1	.	.	TRBJ2-1	TGCGCCAGCAGCCAAGGTCTCGCCTCCAATGAGCAGTTCTTC	CASSQGLASNEQFF